This T cell receptor beta chain was profiled in a study of blood T cell repertoires in COVID-19. Study details: The cDNA or gDNA used as material had been derived from T cells, B-cell-depleted T cells, or PBMCs.

Clones were read by immunoSEQ multiplex PCR, and TCRdb kept only the in-frame ones, dropping some. The sample includes fewer than 200,000 clones, about 88% of them seen just once. This clone has just a few counts. CDR1 and CDR2 from the germline V gene are MNHEY and SMNVEV (reference sequence). The CDR3 is 15 amino acids. Trimming removed 2 bases from V and 4 bases from J; junction bases left unmatched: 5. The sequencing input was peripheral blood. The rearrangement uses TRBV27 and TRBJ1-5; 7 bases align to TRBD1. The receptor was derived from a man aged 40-49 years with active or convalescent COVID-19. CDR3 region: CASSLRQGGNQPQHF. The CDR3 nucleotides are TGTGCCAGCAGTTTACGACAGGGCGGGAATCAGCCCCAGCATTTT.